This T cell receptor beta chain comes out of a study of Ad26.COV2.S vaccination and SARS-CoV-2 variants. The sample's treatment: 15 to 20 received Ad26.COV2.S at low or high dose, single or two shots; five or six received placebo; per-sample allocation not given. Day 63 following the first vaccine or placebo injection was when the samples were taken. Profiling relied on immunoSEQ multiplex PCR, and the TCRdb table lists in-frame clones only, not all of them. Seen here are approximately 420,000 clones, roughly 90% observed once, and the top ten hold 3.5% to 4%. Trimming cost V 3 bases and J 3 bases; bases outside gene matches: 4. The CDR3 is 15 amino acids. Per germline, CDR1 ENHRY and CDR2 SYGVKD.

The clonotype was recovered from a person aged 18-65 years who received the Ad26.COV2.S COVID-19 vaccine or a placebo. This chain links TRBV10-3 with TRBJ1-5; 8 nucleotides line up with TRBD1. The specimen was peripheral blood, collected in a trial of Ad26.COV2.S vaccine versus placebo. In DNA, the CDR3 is TGTGCCATCAGTGAACAGGGGGTCATCAATCAGCCCCAGCATTTT. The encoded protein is CAISEQGVINQPQHF.